The present T cell receptor (beta chain) was sequenced within a study of read filtering for tumor transcriptome and immune sequencing. Study-level results: The CD138-negative fraction was mixed bone marrow immune cells, not pure T cells. Single-read clonotypes: about 83% of IR-seq clonotypes (about 3.5% of reads), 74.6% of RNA-seq clonotypes (roughly 45% of reads).

Trimming cost V 3 bases and J 5 bases; bases outside gene matches: 10. Germline CDR1 is GTSNPN and CDR2 is SVGIG (reference sequence). The CDR3 runs to 15 residues. Many counts were recorded for this clonotype. Its antigen is undetermined. Every patient had bone marrow sampled while the disease was active. From roughly 390 ng of RNA, a library with molecular barcoded alpha/delta and beta/gamma adaptors was made. TCRdb processed the reads anew with MiXCR; each CDR3 protein has one entry. The sample records roughly 130,000 distinct CDR3 sequences, under 15% being singletons. The chain combines TRBV30 with TRBJ2-3; 8 positions agree with TRBD2. This sequence was found in a donor at least 40 years old with multiple myeloma. The sequencing sample was made of a population of CD138-negative cells sorted from bone marrow. CDR3 region: CAWSSGGAAVDTQYF. The CDR3 DNA is TGTGCCTGGAGCTCGGGGGGGGCAGCAGTAGATACGCAGTATTTT.